This entry lists 31 T cell receptor beta chains sequenced from one sample in a study of cytomegalovirus exposure and HLA in healthy donors. The PCR was carried out with 60 Vbeta primers and 13 Jbeta primers. Some clones are missing from TCRdb's copy, which holds only in-frame ones; the method was immunoSEQ multiplex PCR. The sample has approximately 150,000 clones, around 85% seen once. The sample comprised PBMCs. The receptor source for this set is a human donor in good health.

The rearrangement links TRBV7-2 to TRBJ1-1, with a tentative D call TRBD1 (5 bases). The germline V and J ends were trimmed by 4 bases and 2 bases, with 8 bases remaining between them. The germline V gene has CDR1 SGHTA and CDR2 FQGNSA. CDR3 length: 13 residues. CDR3 DNA sequence: TGTGCCAGCAGCTATGACAGAAACACTGAAGCTTTCTTT. This codes for CASSYDRNTEAFF.

The chain combines TRBV7-7 with TRBJ1-1; 10 nucleotides match TRBD1. V lost 5 bases, J lost 6 bases, and 12 bases stayed unmatched. The CDR3 runs 16 residues. Germline CDR1 and CDR2: SSHAT and FNYEAQ (reference sequence). The CDR3 spells CASSPWDRGIRAEAFF. The CDR3 DNA reads as TGTGCCAGCAGCCCTTGGGACAGGGGTATCAGGGCTGAAGCTTTCTTT.

The chain couples TRBV10-1 to TRBJ2-2; 7 nucleotides align to TRBD1. V was pared by 11 bases and J by 4 bases, with 7 bases of the junction left unmatched. This CDR3 is built from 13 residues. CDR1 and CDR2 from the germline V gene are WNHNN and SYGVQD (reference sequence). In DNA form, the CDR3 reads TGCGCCGCACGACAGGGCGGCACCGGGGAGCTGTTTTTT. Translating gives CAARQGGTGELFF.

The chain links TRBV6-1 to TRBJ1-3; TRBD1 is a possible D gene (5 bases). This CDR3 has 15 residues. V lost 6 bases to trimming and J lost 4 bases, with 16 bases between them. Germline V CDR1 and CDR2: MNHNS, SASEGT. This chain's CDR3 is CASSLGQMVGNTIYF. The CDR3 DNA reads TGTGCCAGCAGCCTAGGACAAATGGTGGGAAACACCATATATTTT.

The chain's CDR3 is CASSYSPGFAFF. CDR3 bases: TGTGCCAGCAGTTACTCACCGGGGTTTGCTTTCTTT. The J gene is TRBJ1-1, the V gene TRBV6-5; D uncertain. Germline V gives CDR1 MNHEY, CDR2 SVGAGI. V lost 0 bases and J 11 bases, leaving 10 bases between the germline ends. This CDR3 is 12 amino acids long.

This chain joins TRBV4-2 and TRBJ2-1; the match to TRBD2 covers 10 bases. Per germline, CDR1 LGHNA and CDR2 YNFKEQ. Losses at the gene ends were 4 bases for V and 9 bases for J; bases not matched to a gene: 12. The CDR3 is made up of 16 amino acids. Here the CDR3 reads CASSPRTSGVLREQFF. In DNA form, the CDR3 reads TGTGCCAGCAGCCCCAGAACTAGCGGGGTACTCCGTGAGCAGTTCTTC.

The genes are TRBV29-1 and TRBJ2-5, with 11 bases identical to TRBD1. Germline V lookup: CDR1 SQVTM, CDR2 ANQGSEA. This CDR3 spans 14 amino acids. The ends lost 7 bases at V and 4 bases at J; junction bases unmatched: 8. The CDR3 here is CSARTGGGLETQYF. The CDR3, as DNA: TGCAGCGCCAGGACAGGGGGCGGTTTAGAGACCCAGTACTTC.

This chain uses TRBV6-6 with TRBJ2-7, with 7 bases matching TRBD1. CDR1 and CDR2 (germline): MNHNY, SVGAGI (reference sequence). V gave up 0 bases and J gave up 0 bases; unmatched junction bases: 5. The CDR3 is 16 residues long. This CDR3 reads CASSYSNDRVSYEQYF. The CDR3 DNA is TGTGCCAGCAGTTACTCGAATGACAGGGTCTCCTACGAGCAGTACTTC.

The sample holds a few counts of this clone. V gene TRBV5-5 combines with J gene TRBJ1-1; tentative D call: TRBD1 (5 bases). The V end lost 3 bases, the J end lost 1 base, and 10 bases lay between the germline ends. Germline lookup yields CDR1 SGHKS and CDR2 YYEKEE (reference sequence). The CDR3 has 14 amino acids. This CDR3 reads CASSSSTGNTEAFF. CDR3 bases: TGTGCCAGCAGCTCCTCCACAGGGAACACTGAAGCTTTCTTT.

The chain couples TRBV29-1 to TRBJ1-1, with D possibly matching TRBD1 (5 bases). The V end lost 4 bases, the J end lost 3 bases, and 12 bases lay between the germline ends. Per germline, CDR1 SQVTM and CDR2 ANQGSEA. The CDR3 has 13 amino acids. The CDR3 spells CSVVGRVDTEAFF. The CDR3 bases are TGCAGCGTTGTGGGCAGGGTAGACACTGAAGCTTTCTTT.

This chain joins TRBV5-5 and TRBJ2-5; no firm D call. V was trimmed by 2 bases and J by 0 bases, leaving 8 bases between them. There are 14 residues in the CDR3. The germline V gene encodes CDR1 SGHKS and CDR2 YYEKEE (reference sequence). The DNA of the CDR3 is TGTGCCAGCAGCTTCAACAGAGACCAAGAGACCCAGTACTTC. Protein product: CASSFNRDQETQYF.

The chain couples TRBV2 to TRBJ1-1; D unclear. The germline V and J ends were trimmed by 5 bases and 0 bases, with 13 bases remaining between them. The CDR3 has 15 residues. Germline V gene lookup returns CDR1 SNHLY and CDR2 FYNNEI. This chain's CDR3 is CASSRVNEMNTEAFF. The CDR3 nucleotides read TGTGCCAGCAGTCGCGTTAACGAGATGAACACTGAAGCTTTCTTT.

V is TRBV5-4 and J is TRBJ2-2, with 11 bases aligning to TRBD1. CDR1 is SGHNT, CDR2 YYREEE, per germline (reference sequence). This CDR3 has 15 amino acids. V gave up 4 bases and J gave up 6 bases; unmatched junction bases: 5. CDR3 sequence: CASSADRGLAGELFF. The CDR3 nucleotides are TGTGCCAGCAGCGCGGACAGGGGGCTGGCCGGGGAGCTGTTTTTT.

The rearrangement links TRBV18 to TRBJ1-1; tentative D call: TRBD1 (5 bases). Germline CDR1 is KGHSH and CDR2 is LQKENI. Trimming took 5 bases from V and 7 from J, leaving 17 bases between them. The CDR3 spans 14 residues. This chain's CDR3 is CASSSDMGLGEAFF. CDR3 bases: TGTGCCAGCTCATCGGACATGGGCTTGGGTGAAGCTTTCTTT.

This chain links TRBV5-3 with TRBJ2-3, with 11 bases matching TRBD2. TRBV5-3 is reported as an ORF; its role is uncertain. Germline trimming cut 4 bases from V and 2 bases from J; bases unmatched to any gene: 9. This CDR3 is 17 amino acids long. The CDR3 protein is CARSPQPGLAATDTQYF. The CDR3 DNA follows: TGTGCCAGAAGCCCCCAACCGGGACTAGCGGCCACAGATACGCAGTATTTT.

V gene TRBV19 combines with J gene TRBJ1-4, with D possibly being TRBD1 (5 bases). Germline-derived CDR1 and CDR2 are LNHDA and SQIVND (reference sequence). This CDR3 is 15 amino acids long. Trimming shortened V by 5 bases and J by 7 bases, and 17 bases separated the two germline ends. The DNA for the CDR3 is TGTGCCAGTAGTGTCCCGCTGGGCAGGGTTGAAAAACTGTTTTTT. This sequence encodes CASSVPLGRVEKLFF.

The genes are TRBV4-1 and TRBJ2-1; D may be TRBD2 (5 bases). V gave up 1 base and J gave up 8 bases, with 9 bases separating them. CDR1 is MGHRA and CDR2 is YSYEKL in the germline V gene. The CDR3 covers 13 residues. This chain's CDR3 is CASSQGLRDEQFF. CDR3 DNA: TGCGCCAGCAGCCAAGGACTACGGGATGAGCAGTTCTTC.

This chain connects TRBV5-6 to TRBJ2-5; 9 bases map to TRBD1. Germline lookup yields CDR1 SGHDT and CDR2 YYEEEE. This CDR3 contains 13 residues. The V segment lost 2 bases and the J segment 14 bases; nucleotides outside the gene matches: 10. The CDR3 loop is CASSFVAGQGCYF. Written as DNA, the CDR3 is TGTGCCAGCAGCTTTGTTGCGGGACAGGGTTGCTACTTC.

This chain links TRBV4-3 with TRBJ2-3; 14 nucleotides line up with TRBD2. Germline values: CDR1 LGHNA, CDR2 YSLEER. The CDR3 covers 19 residues. With V trimmed by 4 bases and J by 2 bases, 11 bases remained unmatched. CDR3 sequence reads: CASSPLTSGGAGTTDTQYF. Written as DNA, the CDR3 is TGCGCCAGCAGCCCCTTGACTAGCGGGGGGGCCGGGACCACAGATACGCAGTATTTT.

This clone came up once. V usage is TRBV5-1 and J usage is TRBJ2-7; D gene ambiguous. Trimming pared 4 bases from V and 3 bases from J, leaving 5 bases between. This CDR3 is built from 11 residues. CDR1 SGHRS and CDR2 YFSETQ come from the germline V gene. CDR3 protein: CASSNYYEQYF. As DNA, the CDR3 is TGCGCCAGCAGCAATTACTACGAGCAGTACTTC.

The V gene is TRBV13, the J gene TRBJ2-3, with a tentative D call TRBD2 (5 bases). Trimming pared 2 bases from V and 0 bases from J, leaving 9 bases between. CDR3 length equals 15 residues. The V gene's germline CDR1 is PRHDT and CDR2 FYEKMQ (reference sequence). The CDR3 protein is CASSLRSGSTDTQYF. DNA of the CDR3: TGTGCCAGCAGCTTAAGGAGCGGCAGCACAGATACGCAGTATTTT.

In regard to this clone: Other DNA sequences within the sample encode an identical CDR3. This sequence joins TRBV9 and TRBJ2-3, with a weak D call TRBD2 (5 bases). The CDR3 consists of 14 residues. The V and J ends lost 2 bases and 0 bases respectively, with 7 bases between them. Germline lookup yields CDR1 SGDLS and CDR2 YYNGEE. CDR3 nucleotides: TGTGCCAGCAGCGTGAGCGGAAGCACAGATACGCAGTATTTT. Translation gives CASSVSGSTDTQYF.

J is TRBJ1-2 and V is TRBV6-1; 7 bases map to TRBD1. The CDR3 contains 12 residues. The germline V gene encodes CDR1 MNHNS and CDR2 SASEGT. With 7 bases clipped from V and 4 bases from J, the junction kept 3 bases outside the gene matches. CDR3 loop: CASKGAAYGYTF. In DNA, the CDR3 is TGTGCCAGCAAGGGGGCAGCCTATGGCTACACCTTC.

The chain carries TRBV28 and TRBJ2-1; TRBD1 matches 7 bases. Per the germline V gene, CDR1 is MDHEN and CDR2 is SYDVKM. The CDR3 consists of 15 residues. Unmatched junction bases numbered 9, after V lost 4 bases and J lost 6 bases. CDR3 coding DNA: TGTGCCAGCAGTTCCGCCAGACAGGGATTCAATGAGCAGTTCTTC. It yields the protein CASSSARQGFNEQFF.

The chain carries TRBV11-3 and TRBJ1-1; 8 positions match TRBD1. V lost 5 bases, J lost 3 bases, and 8 bases stayed unmatched. The CDR3 has 15 amino acids. Germline values: CDR1 SGHNT, CDR2 YENEEA. DNA of the CDR3: TGTGCCAGCAGCGCGAGGACAGGGAGGGACACTGAAGCTTTCTTT. Encoded protein: CASSARTGRDTEAFF. Looking up the rest from reference TRBV11-3 and TRBJ1-1 gives the full variable domain: EAGVVQSPRYKIIEKKQPVAFWCNPISGHNTLYWYLQNLGQGPELLIRYENEEAVDDSQLPKDRFSAERLKGVDSTLKIQPAELGDSAVYLCASSARTGRDTEAFFGQGTRLTVV.

The genes are TRBV6-5 and TRBJ1-2; a possible D gene is TRBD1 (5 bases). Per germline, CDR1 MNHEY and CDR2 SVGAGI. This CDR3 has 13 residues. V was cut by 7 bases and J by 7 bases, with 16 bases left in between. The CDR3 region has the DNA TGTGCCAGCATTAACCCGGGGGGTTTTGGCTACACCTTC. Residues: CASINPGGFGYTF.

As concerns this clone: The junction departs from the called germline gene at one end, perhaps through a read error. The chain has TRBV5-6 and TRBJ1-2; the D gene is possibly TRBD1 (6 bases). Germline CDR1 and CDR2: SGHDT and YYEEEE. CDR3 length equals 14 residues. The CDR3 DNA reads TGTGCCAGCAGCTCGTACGGGACAAACTATGGCTACCCCTTC. This gives the protein CASSSYGTNYGYPF.

The rearrangement uses TRBV18 and TRBJ1-1; D gene ambiguous. CDR3 length: 12 residues. CDR1 KGHSH and CDR2 LQKENI come from the germline V gene. V lost 2 bases to trimming and J lost 8 bases, with 9 bases between them. The CDR3 coding sequence is TGTGCCAGCTCACCAGCAACAGAAGAAGCTTTCTTT. Translating gives CASSPATEEAFF. Using reference TRBV18 and TRBJ1-1 for the parts outside the CDR3, the full variable domain is NAGVMQNPRHLVRRRGQEARLRCSPMKGHSHVYWYRQLPEEGLKFMVYLQKENIIDESGMPKERFSAEFPKEGPSILRIQQVVRGDSAAYFCASSPATEEAFFGQGTRLTVV.

This clone was found once. The chain recombines TRBV6-5 with TRBJ2-7; TRBD1 matches at 9 bases. The J segment lost 5 bases and the V segment lost 4 bases, leaving 12 bases of the junction unmatched. The CDR3 sequence is 16 residues long. Germline CDR1 reads MNHEY; CDR2 reads SVGAGI. The CDR3 DNA is TGTGCCAGCAGTTCATATCCGGGACAGGGTAGGGACGAGCAGTACTTC. Its translation is CASSSYPGQGRDEQYF.

The chain couples TRBV4-3 to TRBJ2-7; a weak D match, TRBD1 (6 bases). Germline V gives CDR1 LGHNA, CDR2 YSLEER. V was cut by 0 bases and J by 3 bases, with 12 bases left in between. CDR3 size: 15 residues. The CDR3 DNA sequence: TGCGCCAGCAGCCAAGATGGAGAAGGGGGCTACGAGCAGTACTTC. Its protein is CASSQDGEGGYEQYF.

J is TRBJ1-2 and V is TRBV11-3; TRBD1 matches 9 bases. The CDR3 length is 13 residues. After removal of 6 bases from V and 6 bases from J, the junction contained 5 bases not matched to a gene. CDR1 and CDR2 (germline): SGHNT, YENEEA. Written as DNA, the CDR3 is TGTGCCAGCAGTCGATGGGACAGGGATGGCTACACCTTC. Encoded protein: CASSRWDRDGYTF.